Each of the 32 T cell receptor beta chains below was sequenced from the same sample in a study of T-cell reconstitution after alpha-beta-depleted transplantation in children. Preparing the TCRbeta library involved the use of unique molecular identifiers. TCRdb reprocessed the PCR reads with MiXCR, giving one entry per CDR3 protein. The data hold 250,000 to 350,000 distinct CDR3 sequences, with approximately 9.6% observed a single time. The sample consisted of PBMCs from the stem cell graft donor, taken from the stem cell graft. The source of these receptors is a human donor who donated a stem cell graft to a child with SCID.

This sequence joins TRBV20-1 and TRBJ1-6; a possible D gene is TRBD1 (5 bases). The CDR3 is made up of 14 amino acids. Trimming pared 5 bases from V and 4 bases from J, leaving 12 bases between. Germline loops: CDR1 DFQATT, CDR2 SNEGSKA (reference sequence). This CDR3 reads CSAWGRIYNSPLHF. CDR3 nucleotide sequence: TGCAGTGCTTGGGGCCGAATTTATAATTCACCCCTCCACTTT.

The chain recombines TRBV5-4 with TRBJ2-6, with D hard to call. The CDR3 loop spans 16 amino acids. V was trimmed by 3 bases and J by 0 bases, leaving 10 bases between them. Per the germline V gene, CDR1 is SGHNT and CDR2 is YYREEE (reference sequence). CDR3 region: CASSSYKTSGANVLTF. CDR3 nucleotides: TGTGCCAGCAGCTCCTACAAGACCTCTGGGGCCAACGTCCTGACTTTC.

This clonotype was seen many times. V gene TRBV12-3 or TRBV12-4 combines with J gene TRBJ2-4; D possibly corresponds to TRBD2 (5 bases). V gave up 7 bases and J gave up 8 bases, with 18 bases separating them. The CDR3 totals 14 residues. The CDR3 DNA reads TGTGCCAGCAATTATCGGCGGTCCGGGGACATTCAGTACTTC. Its protein is CASNYRRSGDIQYF.

This chain connects TRBV7-9 to TRBJ2-5; D tentatively fits TRBD1 or TRBD2 (6 bases each). Trimming took off 10 bases at V and 1 base at J, with 16 bases between the two ends. The CDR3 spans 14 residues. Germline CDR1 and CDR2: SEHNR and FQNEAQ (reference sequence). CDR3 region: CATLGGRAQETQYF. CDR3 bases: TGTGCCACGCTCGGGGGCAGGGCCCAAGAGACCCAGTACTTC.

This clonotype appeared a few times. The chain combines TRBV10-3 with TRBJ2-1, with a possible D match to TRBD2 (6 bases). Trimming pared 5 bases from V and 8 bases from J, leaving 16 bases between. There are 14 residues in the CDR3. CDR1 is ENHRY and CDR2 is SYGVKD in the germline V gene. CDR3 protein: CAISTGARVHEQFF. CDR3 DNA sequence: TGTGCCATCAGTACGGGAGCTAGGGTCCATGAGCAGTTCTTC.

This clonotype has more than one count but fewer than ten. The chain has TRBV6-1 and TRBJ2-6; D not resolved. The V end was cut by 6 bases, the J end by 0 bases, with 9 bases between. The CDR3 loop spans 15 amino acids. Germline V gene lookup returns CDR1 MNHNS and CDR2 SASEGT. CDR3 sequence (DNA): TGTGCCAGCAGAGGCGCCTCCTCTGGGGCCAACGTCCTGACTTTC. Translating gives CASRGASSGANVLTF.

The sample holds a few counts of this clonotype. The chain joins TRBV29-1 to TRBJ1-2; D may be TRBD1 (5 bases). Per the germline V gene, CDR1 is SQVTM and CDR2 is ANQGSEA. This CDR3 has 15 amino acids. V was cut by 3 bases and J by 4 bases, with 18 bases left in between. DNA of the CDR3: TGCAGCGTTGACCCCGGGGCGCCCAACCCCTATGGCTACACCTTC. Translating gives CSVDPGAPNPYGYTF. Full variable domain (rest looked up from reference TRBV29-1 and TRBJ1-2): SAVISQKPSRDICQRGTSLTIQCQVDSQVTMMFWYRQQPGQSLTLIATANQGSEATYESGFVIDKFPISRPNLTFSTLTVSNMSPEDSSIYLCSVDPGAPNPYGYTFGSGTRLTVV.

This clonotype was found a few times. This chain connects TRBV7-9 to TRBJ1-5; D gene uncertain. The CDR3 length is 13 residues. V lost 2 bases to trimming and J lost 5 bases, with 7 bases between them. Germline CDR1 SEHNR, CDR2 FQNEAQ (reference sequence). CDR3 sequence reads: CASSLTEYQPQHF. CDR3 nucleotide sequence: TGTGCCAGCAGCTTAACAGAGTATCAGCCCCAGCATTTT.

This clonotype turned up a few times. This rearrangement joins TRBV12-3 or TRBV12-4 to TRBJ1-6; no definite D call. Trimming cost V 4 bases and J 5 bases, with 9 bases left between them. The CDR3 runs to 14 residues. Here the CDR3 DNA reads TGTGCCAGCAGTTGGGCGGGAGATAATTCACCCCTCCACTTT. It yields the protein CASSWAGDNSPLHF.

Ten or more counts support this clonotype. The gene calls are TRBV12-3 or TRBV12-4 and TRBJ2-3; TRBD1 might be the D (5 bases). The CDR3 length is 13 residues. V lost 3 bases, J lost 5 bases, and 9 bases lay in between. As DNA, the CDR3 is TGTGCCAGCAGTTTCAGGGCAGGAGATACGCAGTATTTT. Translated, it gives CASSFRAGDTQYF.

The genes are TRBV9 and TRBJ2-7; D perhaps matches TRBD2 (5 bases). The germline V gene has CDR1 SGDLS and CDR2 YYNGEE. The CDR3 sequence is 15 residues long. V was shortened by 0 bases and J by 3 bases, with 13 bases between the two germline ends. The CDR3 bases are TGTGCCAGCAGCGTAGCGGCGGGCCTGCACTACGAGCAGTACTTC. It translates to CASSVAAGLHYEQYF. Full variable domain (rest looked up from reference TRBV9 and TRBJ2-7): DSGVTQTPKHLITATGQRVTLRCSPRSGDLSVYWYQQSLDQGLQFLIQYYNGEERAKGNILERFSAQQFPDLHSELNLSSLELGDSALYFCASSVAAGLHYEQYFGPGTRLTVT.

The chain employs TRBV6-5 and TRBJ2-7; D is undetermined. V was pared by 2 bases and J by 5 bases, with 10 bases between. Looked up from germline, CDR1 is MNHEY and CDR2 is SVGAGI. The CDR3 contains 13 residues. This CDR3 reads CASSYRNLDEQYF. The CDR3, as DNA: TGTGCCAGCAGTTACAGAAACCTGGACGAGCAGTACTTC.

This clonotype occurred a few times. This rearrangement joins TRBV16 to TRBJ2-7; no clear D. Germline V gene sequence: CDR1 KGHSY, CDR2 FQNENV. The CDR3 runs to 12 residues. V was trimmed by 2 bases and J by 6 bases, leaving 8 bases between them. Here the CDR3 DNA reads TGTGCCAGCAGCCAAACGGGCGGCGAGCAGTACTTC. Its translation is CASSQTGGEQYF.

This clonotype has at least ten counts. The chain carries TRBV12-3 or TRBV12-4 and TRBJ2-2; D gene unclear. V shed 6 bases and J shed 4 bases, with 12 bases lying between them. CDR3 length: 14 amino acids. In DNA, the CDR3 is TGTGCCAGCAGACTTCAAGGCCGCACCGGGGAGCTGTTTTTT. Translating gives CASRLQGRTGELFF.

CDR3 bases: TGTGCCAGCAGTTACCGTCCATTGGACAGGGAAGAGACCCAGTACTTC. This sequence encodes CASSYRPLDREETQYF. The rearrangement uses TRBV6-5 and TRBJ2-5, with 8 bases matching TRBD1. The CDR3 is made up of 16 amino acids. Per germline, CDR1 MNHEY and CDR2 SVGAGI. With 2 bases clipped from V and 3 bases from J, the junction kept 8 bases outside the gene matches.

This clonotype came up once. V and J are TRBV29-1 and TRBJ1-1; the D gene is possibly TRBD1 (6 bases). The CDR3 is 11 amino acids. The V end lost 2 bases, the J end lost 7 bases, and 8 bases lay between the germline ends. Per the germline V gene, CDR1 is SQVTM and CDR2 is ANQGSEA. Here the CDR3 DNA reads TGCAGCGTTGAACAGGGGTTTGAAGCTTTCTTT. Protein sequence: CSVEQGFEAFF.

This clonotype was recorded at least ten times. This chain links TRBV9 with TRBJ1-2; no clear D gene. CDR1 is SGDLS and CDR2 is YYNGEE in the germline V gene. V lost 4 bases and J lost 7, with 17 bases in between. The CDR3 length is 14 residues. CDR3 DNA sequence: TGTGCCAGCAGCCCCCGGGTGGGTAGGACTGGCTACACCTTC. Its translation: CASSPRVGRTGYTF.

This clonotype showed up just a few times. The chain recombines TRBV10-1 with TRBJ2-5; 7 nucleotides line up with TRBD1. Trimming took 6 bases from V and 5 from J; bases not matched to a gene: 12. This CDR3 region has 15 residues. The germline CDR1 and CDR2 sequences are WNHNN and SYGVQD (reference sequence). The chain's CDR3 is CASSPHSTGVETQYF. In nucleotides, the CDR3 is TGCGCCAGCAGCCCTCACAGTACAGGGGTGGAGACCCAGTACTTC.

This clonotype was recorded at least ten times. The rearrangement uses TRBV12-3 or TRBV12-4 and TRBJ2-1, with 7 bases matching TRBD2. The length of the CDR3 is 16 residues. The ends lost 7 bases at V and 5 bases at J; junction bases unmatched: 14. The CDR3 region is CASNRETGLQNNEQFF. CDR3 in DNA: TGTGCCAGCAATCGCGAAACGGGACTACAAAACAATGAGCAGTTCTTC.

This clonotype was seen ten or more times. The V and J genes are TRBV5-1 and TRBJ2-2; D gene ambiguous. V was pared by 4 bases and J by 1 base, with 11 bases between. Germline CDR1 and CDR2: SGHRS and YFSETQ. The CDR3 totals 15 residues. This CDR3 is CASSPKTRNTGELFF. In DNA form, the CDR3 reads TGCGCCAGCAGCCCCAAAACGAGGAACACCGGGGAGCTGTTTTTT.

The table lists this clonotype with a few counts. The chain has TRBV12-3 or TRBV12-4 and TRBJ2-7, with TRBD2 identical over 7 bases. V shed 4 bases and J 0 bases; nucleotides not matched to a gene: 3. The CDR3 runs 14 residues. The CDR3 DNA reads as TGTGCCAGCAGTTGGGAGGGAAACTCCTACGAGCAGTACTTC. Its translation is CASSWEGNSYEQYF.

This clonotype turned up a few times. The rearrangement uses TRBV7-9 and TRBJ2-7; tentatively, D is TRBD1 (6 bases). Trimming left V 5 bases short and J 1 base short, with 12 bases between. The CDR3 length is 14 residues. Germline CDR1 reads SEHNR; CDR2 reads FQNEAQ (reference sequence). DNA for the CDR3: TGTGCCAGCAGCCCCTGGGACACGTCCTACGAGCAGTACTTC. It is translated as CASSPWDTSYEQYF.

The CDR3 loop is CSARGGDSFKGEKLFF. The CDR3, as DNA: TGCAGTGCTAGAGGAGGAGACTCTTTCAAGGGGGAAAAACTGTTTTTT. The genes are TRBV20-1 and TRBJ1-4; D possibly corresponds to TRBD1 (5 bases). Germline V gene data show CDR1 as DFQATT and CDR2 as SNEGSKA (reference sequence). V lost 1 base and J lost 8, with 20 bases in between. CDR3 size: 16 residues.

The V gene is TRBV11-1, the J gene TRBJ1-1, with no clear D. Trimming took off 0 bases at V and 0 bases at J, with 11 bases between the two ends. This CDR3 has 16 residues. Germline CDR1 reads SGHAT; CDR2 reads FQDESV (reference sequence). CDR3 in DNA: TGTGCCAGCAGCTTAGCGGTCCAGCGCATGAACACTGAAGCTTTCTTT. It encodes CASSLAVQRMNTEAFF.

The chain links TRBV4-1 to TRBJ1-4; tentative D call: TRBD1 (5 bases). The germline V gene has CDR1 MGHRA and CDR2 YSYEKL. This CDR3 contains 15 residues. Trimming left V 2 bases short and J 3 bases short, with 10 bases between. CDR3 protein: CASSQLGESNEKLFF. As DNA, the CDR3 is TGCGCCAGCAGCCAATTAGGGGAATCTAATGAAAAACTGTTTTTT.

This clonotype occurred a few times. The genes are TRBV7-8 and TRBJ1-1; D is unresolved. The CDR3 runs to 14 residues. Trimming pared 4 bases from V and 3 bases from J, leaving 12 bases between. Germline values: CDR1 SGHVS, CDR2 FQNEAQ. The CDR3 is CASSSAGLYTEAFF. The CDR3 DNA follows: TGTGCCAGCAGCTCCGCGGGCCTCTACACTGAAGCTTTCTTT.

This clonotype has just a few counts. The CDR3 DNA is TGTGCCAGCAGCCCTCTTGACAGGTTCCGCTACGAGCAGTACTTC. This translates into CASSPLDRFRYEQYF. The genes are TRBV12-3 or TRBV12-4 and TRBJ2-7, with D possibly TRBD1 on 6 matching bases. The CDR3 consists of 15 residues. Trimming pared 6 bases from V and 3 bases from J, leaving 18 bases between.

The V gene is TRBV15, the J gene TRBJ2-7; D is unclear. CDR3 length equals 18 residues. V was pared by 0 bases and J by 0 bases, with 18 bases between. Germline-derived CDR1 and CDR2 are LNHNV and YYDKDF (reference sequence). This CDR3 reads CATSRDRGGGSDSYEQYF. DNA of the CDR3: TGTGCCACCAGCAGAGATAGAGGTGGCGGTTCCGACTCCTACGAGCAGTACTTC.

In DNA form, the CDR3 reads TGTGCCAGCAGTGACTCGAGTGTGGGTACGCAGTATTTT. This gives the protein CASSDSSVGTQYF. The chain recombines TRBV6-4 with TRBJ2-3; D call uncertain. This CDR3 region has 13 residues. V was cut by 0 bases and J by 8 bases, with 9 bases left in between. Germline V lookup: CDR1 MRHNA, CDR2 SNTAGT.

In this sample, this clonotype turned up a few times. J is TRBJ2-4 and V is TRBV5-1; D assignment may be TRBD1 or TRBD2 (6 bases each). This CDR3 region has 15 residues. The germline V gene has CDR1 SGHRS and CDR2 YFSETQ. V shed 0 bases and J shed 2 bases, with 9 bases lying between them. CDR3 nucleotide sequence: TGCGCCAGCAGCTTGGCGGGGGCGACCAAAAACATTCAGTACTTC. Translated: CASSLAGATKNIQYF.

A few counts support this clonotype. The rearrangement uses TRBV7-8 and TRBJ2-2, with D perhaps TRBD2 (5 bases). V lost 6 bases and J 6 bases, leaving 14 bases between the germline ends. The CDR3 is 14 amino acids. Looked up from germline, CDR1 is SGHVS and CDR2 is FQNEAQ. CDR3 loop: CASRFRGLAGELFF. CDR3 DNA sequence: TGTGCCAGCAGATTTAGAGGGTTGGCCGGGGAGCTGTTTTTT.

This clonotype was seen ten or more times. This chain uses TRBV5-1 with TRBJ2-7; perhaps TRBD2 as D (7 bases). The CDR3 extends over 13 amino acids. Trimming took off 5 bases at V and 3 bases at J, with 12 bases between the two ends. Germline V gene sequence: CDR1 SGHRS, CDR2 YFSETQ. CDR3 amino acids: CASRLGGLYEQYF. In nucleotides, the CDR3 is TGCGCCAGCAGACTGGGGGGGCTCTACGAGCAGTACTTC.